These 26 T cell receptor beta chains came from one sample sequenced in a study of cytomegalovirus exposure and HLA in healthy donors. Researchers ran the PCR with 60 Vbeta and 13 Jbeta primers. Profiled with immunoSEQ multiplex PCR; TCRdb holds only in-frame clones, not every one. The sample consists of roughly 110,000 clones, roughly 87% of them appearing once. Sequencing was done on a sample of PBMCs. The receptors were gathered from a man aged 25 to 40 in good health and CMV-seropositive.

This clone was counted a single time. The chain links TRBV9 to TRBJ1-2, with 7 bases matching TRBD1. V shed 0 bases, J shed 6 bases, and the junction held 14 bases outside the gene matches. CDR3 length: 17 residues. Per germline, CDR1 SGDLS and CDR2 YYNGEE. The CDR3 nucleotides are TGTGCCAGCAGCGTAGAGGGACAGTATAAACCCACCCATGGCTACACCTTC. Encoded protein: CASSVEGQYKPTHGYTF. Together with reference TRBV9 and TRBJ1-2, the CDR3 gives the full variable domain: DSGVTQTPKHLITATGQRVTLRCSPRSGDLSVYWYQQSLDQGLQFLIQYYNGEERAKGNILERFSAQQFPDLHSELNLSSLELGDSALYFCASSVEGQYKPTHGYTFGSGTRLTVV.

V gene TRBV19 combines with J gene TRBJ1-2, with TRBD1 identical over 7 bases. After removal of 6 bases from V and 2 bases from J, the junction contained 12 bases not matched to a gene. Germline V CDR1 and CDR2: LNHDA, SQIVND (reference sequence). This CDR3 is built from 16 residues. The CDR3 here is CASSTLPGTENYGYTF. In DNA form, the CDR3 reads TGTGCCAGTAGCACCCTCCCCGGGACAGAAAACTATGGCTACACCTTC.

This clone was seen a handful of times. The V gene is TRBV6-6, the J gene TRBJ2-7, with 10 bases that match TRBD1. The germline V gene encodes CDR1 MNHNY and CDR2 SVGAGI (reference sequence). V shed 6 bases, J shed 2 bases, and the junction held 4 bases outside the gene matches. The CDR3 consists of 14 residues. The CDR3 nucleotides read TGTGCCAGCAGGACCGGGACAGGGGCCTACGAGCAGTACTTC. This translates into CASRTGTGAYEQYF.

The chain recombines TRBV7-9 with TRBJ2-1; 8 nucleotides agree with TRBD1. This CDR3 has 17 amino acids. The V gene's germline CDR1 is SEHNR and CDR2 FQNEAQ (reference sequence). V shed 7 bases and J 4 bases; nucleotides not matched to a gene: 15. The DNA for the CDR3 is TGTGCCAGCATCCTCCCCCCCGATCAGGGGGCTTACAATGAGCAGTTCTTC. Protein sequence: CASILPPDQGAYNEQFF.

This chain joins TRBV5-1 and TRBJ1-2; D not resolved. CDR3 length: 13 residues. The germline CDR1 and CDR2 sequences are SGHRS and YFSETQ. Trimming shortened V by 2 bases and J by 6 bases, and 11 bases separated the two germline ends. The CDR3 reads CASSLWSGNGYTF. CDR3 in DNA: TGCGCCAGCAGCTTATGGTCAGGCAATGGCTACACCTTC.

This chain joins TRBV5-4 and TRBJ1-6; no reliable D call. The V gene lost 0 bases and the J gene lost 10 bases, with 11 bases spanning the gap. This CDR3 is built from 14 residues. CDR1 is SGHNT and CDR2 is YYREEE in the germline V gene (reference sequence). The CDR3 reads CASSLDGRSSPLHF. DNA for the CDR3: TGTGCCAGCAGCTTGGATGGGAGGAGCTCACCCCTCCACTTT.

This clone was recorded only once. This chain joins TRBV11-2 and TRBJ1-1; D remains ambiguous. The CDR3 has 16 residues. Germline V gene sequence: CDR1 SGHAT, CDR2 FQNNGV. The V gene lost 4 bases and the J gene lost 4 bases, with 19 bases spanning the gap. The CDR3 here is CASSSTVSSEGTEAFF. CDR3 DNA: TGTGCCAGCAGCTCCACGGTGAGTTCGGAGGGCACTGAAGCTTTCTTT.

The CDR3 DNA reads TGTGCCAGCAGCCCCAGGGCAGACCACGAGCAGTACTTC. Protein sequence: CASSPRADHEQYF. The V and J genes are TRBV11-2 and TRBJ2-7; possible D gene TRBD1, 5 bases. Trimming removed 5 bases from V and 5 bases from J, with 13 bases in between. CDR1 SGHAT and CDR2 FQNNGV come from the germline V gene. CDR3 size: 13 residues.

A single count supports this clone. The CDR3 here is CASSGQGITKNIQYF. The DNA of the CDR3 is TGTGCCAGTAGTGGACAGGGTATAACCAAAAACATTCAGTACTTC. The chain combines TRBV19 with TRBJ2-4, with 8 nucleotides matching TRBD1. Germline trimming cut 5 bases from V and 2 bases from J; bases unmatched to any gene: 5. Germline CDR1 reads LNHDA; CDR2 reads SQIVND (reference sequence). The CDR3 sequence is 15 residues long. Full variable domain (outside the CDR3, taken from reference TRBV19 and TRBJ2-4): DGGITQSPKYLFRKEGQNVTLSCEQNLNHDAMYWYRQDPGQGLRLIYYSQIVNDFQKGDIAEGYSVSREKKESFPLTVTSAQKNPTAFYLCASSGQGITKNIQYFGAGTRLSVL.

About this clone itself: One end of the junction fails to match germline, which may point to a read error. This chain joins TRBV18 and TRBJ2-7, with 8 bases aligning to TRBD1. Germline loops: CDR1 KGHSH, CDR2 LQKENI. The CDR3 loop spans 19 amino acids. In nucleotides, the CDR3 is TGTGCCAGCTCACCACTACCGACAGGGGCCCTTACCCCCTCCTACGGGCAGTACTTC. Residues: CASSPLPTGALTPSYGQYF.

J is TRBJ2-1 and V is TRBV4-2; the match to TRBD1 covers 10 bases. CDR1 and CDR2 (germline): LGHNA, YNFKEQ. Unmatched junction bases numbered 5, after V lost 4 bases and J lost 8 bases. This CDR3 has 14 residues. The chain's CDR3 is CASSLRDRGDEQFF. CDR3 coding DNA: TGTGCCAGCAGCCTGCGGGACAGGGGCGATGAGCAGTTCTTC.

This clone was found a few times. This chain uses TRBV5-3 with TRBJ1-1, with D unclear. TRBV5-3 is recorded as an ORF, its role being uncertain. V was shortened by 3 bases and J by 6 bases, with 6 bases between the two germline ends. The CDR3 has 11 residues. CDR3 residues: CARSSPAEAFF. The CDR3 nucleotides are TGTGCCAGAAGCTCCCCCGCTGAAGCTTTCTTT.

The sample holds one count of this clone. The V call is TRBV5-1, the J call TRBJ2-3; weak D call: TRBD2 (6 bases). The CDR3 contains 15 residues. Germline lookup yields CDR1 SGHRS and CDR2 YFSETQ. V was cut by 1 base and J by 3 bases, with 12 bases left in between. The CDR3 here is CASSLSGGETDTQYF. CDR3 DNA: TGCGCCAGCAGCTTGTCCGGGGGTGAGACAGATACGCAGTATTTT.

The chain employs TRBV5-1 and TRBJ2-3; 11 bases fit TRBD2. Germline CDR1 and CDR2: SGHRS and YFSETQ. The V segment lost 0 bases and the J segment 5 bases; nucleotides outside the gene matches: 8. The CDR3 loop spans 17 amino acids. The CDR3 sequence is CASSLVVAGGQGDTQYF. The CDR3, as DNA: TGCGCCAGCAGCTTGGTCGTAGCGGGGGGGCAAGGAGATACGCAGTATTTT. The whole variable domain, filled in from reference TRBV5-1 and TRBJ2-3, reads KAGVTQTPRYLIKTRGQQVTLSCSPISGHRSVSWYQQTPGQGLQFLFEYFSETQRNKGNFPGRFSGRQFSNSRSEMNVSTLELGDSALYLCASSLVVAGGQGDTQYFGPGTRLTVL.

The chain couples TRBV2 to TRBJ2-1; D might be TRBD1 (6 bases). This CDR3 is 13 amino acids long. V was cut by 8 bases and J by 8 bases, with 16 bases left in between. Germline V gene data show CDR1 as SNHLY and CDR2 as FYNNEI. The CDR3 nucleotides read TGTGCCAGCGTTTCAGGGGTTGGTTATGAGCAGTTCTTC. As protein: CASVSGVGYEQFF.

The chain has TRBV6-5 and TRBJ2-7; maybe TRBD1 (6 bases). Germline loops: CDR1 MNHEY, CDR2 SVGAGI. V lost 0 bases to trimming and J lost 3 bases, with 12 bases between them. The CDR3 consists of 15 residues. DNA for the CDR3: TGTGCCAGCAGTTACTCATATCAGGGGAACTACGAGCAGTACTTC. It encodes CASSYSYQGNYEQYF.

The genes are TRBV5-6 and TRBJ1-1; maybe TRBD1 (6 bases). CDR1 is SGHDT and CDR2 is YYEEEE in the germline V gene. The CDR3 totals 13 residues. V lost 4 bases to trimming and J lost 5 bases, with 12 bases between them. The CDR3 DNA reads TGTGCCAGCAGCGGTCAGGGGTATACTGAAGCTTTCTTT. This gives the protein CASSGQGYTEAFF. Drawing the rest from reference TRBV5-6 and TRBJ1-1, the complete variable domain is DAGVTQSPTHLIKTRGQQVTLRCSPKSGHDTVSWYQQALGQGPQFIFQYYEEEERQRGNFPDRFSGHQFPNYSSELNVNALLLGDSALYLCASSGQGYTEAFFGQGTRLTVV.

The chain combines TRBV6-1 with TRBJ1-3, with D maybe TRBD1 (6 bases). V gave up 6 bases and J gave up 6 bases, with 18 bases separating them. This CDR3 is built from 15 residues. Germline values: CDR1 MNHNS, CDR2 SASEGT. The CDR3 here is CASRGSQGGENTIYF. Written as DNA, the CDR3 is TGTGCCAGCAGGGGGTCACAGGGTGGAGAAAACACCATATATTTT.

The chain is built from TRBV5-4 and TRBJ2-2, with 8 bases aligning to TRBD2. In germline, CDR1 is SGHNT, CDR2 YYREEE (reference sequence). V gave up 3 bases and J gave up 7 bases; unmatched junction bases: 8. This CDR3 region has 15 residues. The CDR3 bases are TGTGCCAGCAGCTCCCCGGGGGGGAAGGGCGGGGAGCTGTTTTTT. It yields the protein CASSSPGGKGGELFF.

The V gene is TRBV19, the J gene TRBJ1-4; the match to TRBD1 covers 7 bases. The germline V gene encodes CDR1 LNHDA and CDR2 SQIVND (reference sequence). The CDR3 is 15 amino acids. V was clipped by 2 bases and J by 5 bases; unmatched bases: 5. The CDR3 coding sequence is TGTGCCAGTAGTATAACCGGGACAGTAAATGAAAAACTGTTTTTT. It codes for CASSITGTVNEKLFF.

The chain links TRBV5-1 to TRBJ1-2, with TRBD1 as a possible D gene (6 bases). V was clipped by 0 bases and J by 5 bases, with 8 bases between them. CDR1 and CDR2 (germline): SGHRS, YFSETQ. The CDR3 contains 13 residues. The chain's CDR3 is CASSLDRVYGYTF. DNA of the CDR3: TGCGCCAGCAGCTTGGACAGGGTTTATGGCTACACCTTC. Complete variable domain (other parts from reference TRBV5-1 and TRBJ1-2): KAGVTQTPRYLIKTRGQQVTLSCSPISGHRSVSWYQQTPGQGLQFLFEYFSETQRNKGNFPGRFSGRQFSNSRSEMNVSTLELGDSALYLCASSLDRVYGYTFGSGTRLTVV.

The chain is built from TRBV19 and TRBJ2-5, with TRBD1 matching over 7 bases. The J call could be wrong; TRBJ2-7 is a better fit for the DNA end. Germline CDR1 reads LNHDA; CDR2 reads SQIVND (reference sequence). CDR3 length: 13 residues. CDR3 nucleotides: TGTGCCAGTGGACCAGGACAGGTCTACGAGCAGTACTTC. Protein product: CASGPGQVYEQYF.

This sequence joins TRBV6-5 and TRBJ2-7; D is perhaps TRBD2 (6 bases). V was cut by 8 bases and J by 2 bases, with 19 bases left in between. Germline V gives CDR1 MNHEY, CDR2 SVGAGI. This CDR3 has 15 residues. The CDR3 DNA is TGTGCCAGCTGGGGAGGTGCCTTTCGACCCTACGAGCAGTACTTC. Translation: CASWGGAFRPYEQYF.

The chain combines TRBV6-6 with TRBJ2-5; no clear D gene. V lost 0 bases and J lost 5, with 7 bases in between. Germline V lookup: CDR1 MNHNY, CDR2 SVGAGI (reference sequence). This CDR3 contains 13 residues. CDR3 residues: CASSYSLLETQYF. CDR3 DNA sequence: TGTGCCAGCAGTTACTCGCTACTGGAGACCCAGTACTTC.

The chain recombines TRBV27 with TRBJ2-3; 7 bases are shared with TRBD2. The CDR3 is 15 residues long. V was clipped by 2 bases and J by 3 bases; unmatched bases: 5. Germline V lookup: CDR1 MNHEY, CDR2 SMNVEV (reference sequence). CDR3 in DNA: TGTGCCAGCAGTTTAAGGACGGGGGGAACAGATACGCAGTATTTT. Translation gives CASSLRTGGTDTQYF.

The chain combines TRBV5-1 with TRBJ1-4; 12 bases are a match to TRBD1. The CDR3 loop spans 16 amino acids. The germline CDR1 and CDR2 sequences are SGHRS and YFSETQ. The junction had 5 bases not matched to a gene; V was cut back by 4 bases and J by 4 bases. CDR3 in DNA: TGCGCCAGCAGCGAGGGACAGGGGGCGATTAATGAAAAACTGTTTTTT. Its translation is CASSEGQGAINEKLFF.